A selection of T cell receptor beta chains follows, all from one sample in a study of cytomegalovirus exposure and HLA in healthy donors. Here immunoSEQ multiplex PCR was the method, and the copy in TCRdb shows in-frame clones only, minus some. The sample carries about 95,000 clones, approximately 80% recorded once. The material sequenced was PBMCs. The receptors come from a woman in her thirties or forties in good health and CMV-seronegative. Each CDR3 is given without its conserved first and last residue.

j_call,v_call,cdr3_aa
TRBJ1-3,TRBV5-1,ASSTTGSTAGNTIY
TRBJ2-7,TRBV29-1,SVATNRKQY
TRBJ1-1,TRBV7-6,ASSYSLNTEAF
TRBJ2-7,TRBV4-1,ASSPPGQGYEQY
TRBJ2-5,TRBV9,ASSVGGSQETQY
TRBJ1-5,TRBV19,ASSRRPATLNQPQH
TRBJ1-5,TRBV23-1,ASSLQGRSNQPQH
TRBJ2-3,TRBV25-1,ASSQEQIRDTQY
TRBJ2-3,TRBV5-4,ASSSDRGSTDTQY
TRBJ2-7,TRBV6-6,ASSRSYLESEQY
TRBJ1-1,TRBV25-1,ASRLTGATEAF
TRBJ1-1,TRBV6-5,ASSYSSFSEAF
TRBJ2-3,TRBV9,ASSPPRGATRDTQY
TRBJ1-3,TRBV5-1,ASSLDPGDGNTIY
TRBJ2-7,TRBV4-3,ASSQASGGSYEQY
TRBJ2-5,TRBV7-2,ASSLAFGLQETQY
TRBJ1-1,TRBV4-2,ASRSGHEAF